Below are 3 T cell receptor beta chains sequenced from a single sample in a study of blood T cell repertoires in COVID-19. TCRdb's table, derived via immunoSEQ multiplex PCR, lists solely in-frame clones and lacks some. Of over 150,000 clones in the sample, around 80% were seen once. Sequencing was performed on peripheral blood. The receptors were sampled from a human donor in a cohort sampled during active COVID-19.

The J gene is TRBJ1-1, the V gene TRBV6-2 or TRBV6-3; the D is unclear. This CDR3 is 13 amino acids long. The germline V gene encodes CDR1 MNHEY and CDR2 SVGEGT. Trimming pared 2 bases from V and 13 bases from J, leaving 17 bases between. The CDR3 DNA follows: TGTGCCAGCAGTTACGGGCCCCGGGGTGTTGGTTTCTTT. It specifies CASSYGPRGVGFF.

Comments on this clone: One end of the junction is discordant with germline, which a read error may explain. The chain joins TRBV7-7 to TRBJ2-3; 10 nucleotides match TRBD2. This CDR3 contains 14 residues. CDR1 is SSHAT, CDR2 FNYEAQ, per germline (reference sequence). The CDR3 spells CASSPSGSPDTQYF. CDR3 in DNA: TGTGCTAGCAGCCCTAGCGGGAGCCCAGATACGCAGTATTTT.

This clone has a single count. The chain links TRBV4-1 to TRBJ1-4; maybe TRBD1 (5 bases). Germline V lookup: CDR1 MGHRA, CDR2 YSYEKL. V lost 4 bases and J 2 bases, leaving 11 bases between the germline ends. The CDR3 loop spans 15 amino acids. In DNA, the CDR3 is TGCGCCAGCAGCCTGGTCGCAGGGACTAATGAAAAACTGTTTTTT. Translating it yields CASSLVAGTNEKLFF.